A selection of T cell receptor beta chains follows, all from one sample in a study of T-cell reconstitution after alpha-beta-depleted transplantation in children. From the PCR reads, TCRdb called clonotypes with MiXCR, one entry per CDR3 protein. The table has about 92,000 distinct CDR3 sequences, over 9% seen once. The sample consisted of PBMCs from the stem cell graft donor, taken from the stem cell graft. The receptor set was obtained from a human donor who donated a stem cell graft to a child with inherited bone marrow failure. Each CDR3 is given with its conserved first and last residue. The D gene is left open where the match is weak. The size of a clone is reported for some rows only, either as once, few or many, or as a class for expanded clones.

size	V	D	J	DNA	CDR3
many	TRBV6-2/TRBV6-3	.	TRBJ1-1	TGTGCCAGCAGTTACCGTCTACATACCGGGTTTGAAGGGGACACTGAAGCTTTCTTT	CASSYRLHTGFEGDTEAFF
many	TRBV5-1	.	TRBJ1-1	TGCGCCAGCAGCCGTCCTTCGGCAGGGCATGTGAACACTGAAGCTTTCTTT	CASSRPSAGHVNTEAFF
.	TRBV9	.	TRBJ2-1	TGTGCCAGCAGCGAAAGCCACCGGGATGAGCAGTTCTTC	CASSESHRDEQFF
.	TRBV20-1	.	TRBJ2-1	TGCAGTGCTAGAGCGGGGGAGAATGAGCAGTTCTTC	CSARAGENEQFF
many	TRBV5-1	.	TRBJ2-2	TGCGCCAGCAGCTTCCTGGACACCGGGGAGCTGTTTTTT	CASSFLDTGELFF
many	TRBV7-2	.	TRBJ2-2	TGTGCCAGCAGCGCTCGGGGCCTGAACACCGGGGAGCTGTTTTTT	CASSARGLNTGELFF
many	TRBV4-3	.	TRBJ2-2	TGCGCCAGCAGCATCGAGGCAGGGGTCGGGGAGCTGTTTTTT	CASSIEAGVGELFF
many	TRBV27	TRBD1	TRBJ2-2	TGTGCCAGCAGCTTCGGACAGGGGGCGAACACCGGGGAGCTGTTTTTT	CASSFGQGANTGELFF
many	TRBV20-1	.	TRBJ1-4	TGCAGTGCTGAAGGGAAAACTAATGAAAAACTGTTTTTT	CSAEGKTNEKLFF
many	TRBV5-1	.	TRBJ2-2	TGCGCCAGCAGCCCGCTAGGACGCGCGCCCGGGGAGCTGTTTTTT	CASSPLGRAPGELFF
many	TRBV5-1	TRBD1	TRBJ2-6	TGCGCCAGCAGTACAGGGGGCAGTGGGGCCAACGTCCTGACTTTC	CASSTGGSGANVLTF
many	TRBV7-6	TRBD2	TRBJ2-3	TGTGCCAGCAGCTTAGCGGCAGGTAGCGGGAGTCCCACAGATACGCAGTATTTT	CASSLAAGSGSPTDTQYF
.	TRBV25-1	.	TRBJ1-3	TGTGCCAGCATACCGCCCGGGACATCTGGAAACACCATATATTTT	CASIPPGTSGNTIYF
.	TRBV7-9	TRBD2	TRBJ2-1	TGTGCCAGCAGCTCCTCCGGGAGGTATTCAAATGAGCAGTTCTTC	CASSSSGRYSNEQFF
few	TRBV6-2/TRBV6-3	.	TRBJ2-7	TGTGCCAGCAGTTACGGAGGCTTCGAGCAGTACTTC	CASSYGGFEQYF
.	TRBV19	.	TRBJ2-1	TGTGCCAGTAGTAGTCGACAGTCCTACAATGAGCAGTTCTTC	CASSSRQSYNEQFF
few	TRBV20-1	.	TRBJ2-3	TGCAGTGTAAGCCGCACAGATACGCAGTATTTT	CSVSRTDTQYF
many	TRBV10-3	.	TRBJ2-7	TGTGCCACCTCGACGGCCGACGAGCAGTACTTC	CATSTADEQYF
once	TRBV10-3	.	TRBJ1-1	TGTGCCATCAGTGAGTCATTGGGGGGCACTGAAGCTTTCTTT	CAISESLGGTEAFF
many	TRBV5-1	.	TRBJ2-2	TGCGCCAGCAGCTTGGAAGGGGGGAACACCGGGGAGCTGTTTTTT	CASSLEGGNTGELFF
many	TRBV5-1	.	TRBJ2-3	TGCGCCAGCAGCTCCCGGGGCACTCCCCCAGATACGCAGTATTTT	CASSSRGTPPDTQYF
many	TRBV29-1	.	TRBJ1-1	TGCAGCGCCAAACGGACAGTCACTGAAGCTTTCTTT	CSAKRTVTEAFF
.	TRBV7-3	.	TRBJ2-3	TGTGCCAGCAGCCTACTAGCATCCTCAGATACGCAGTATTTT	CASSLLASSDTQYF
once	TRBV6-2/TRBV6-3	.	TRBJ2-7	TGTGCCAGCAGTTCGTCTAGCTCCTACGAGCAGTACTTC	CASSSSSSYEQYF
many	TRBV4-2	.	TRBJ1-2	TGTGCCAGCAGCCCACAATTCGAGGGTCCGGGGGGCTATGGCTACACCTTC	CASSPQFEGPGGYGYTF
many	TRBV5-1	.	TRBJ1-6	TGCGCCAGCAGCTTAACCGGGACATATAATTCACCCCTCCACTTT	CASSLTGTYNSPLHF
many	TRBV12-3/TRBV12-4	.	TRBJ2-6	TGTGCCAGCAGTTTAGCGCTAAGGTATGGGACACACCCGTCGTCTGGGGCCAACGTCCTGACTTTC	CASSLALRYGTHPSSGANVLTF
many	TRBV6-1	TRBD1	TRBJ1-5	TGTGCCAGCAGCACCGGCTACAGGGGTGGCAATCAGCCCCAGCATTTT	CASSTGYRGGNQPQHF
many	TRBV5-1	TRBD1	TRBJ1-3	TGCGCCAGCAGCCCAGGGGGGGGTTCTGGAAACACCATATATTTT	CASSPGGGSGNTIYF
many	TRBV11-1	.	TRBJ2-2	TGTGCCAGCAGCACCCTGCGCGGAAGGACCGGGGAGCTGTTTTTT	CASSTLRGRTGELFF
.	TRBV4-2	TRBD2	TRBJ2-3	TGTGCCAGCAGCCAAGAAAAACTAGCGGGAGGAGCAGATACGCAGTATTTT	CASSQEKLAGGADTQYF
many	TRBV11-2	.	TRBJ2-7	TGTGCCAGCAGCTTAGATTTGGCCGAGACCTACGAGCAGTACTTC	CASSLDLAETYEQYF
many	TRBV7-8	TRBD1	TRBJ2-7	TGTGCCAGCAGCTTAGTCACCGGGACAGGGTTTTACGAGCAGTACTTC	CASSLVTGTGFYEQYF
few	TRBV6-2/TRBV6-3	TRBD1	TRBJ2-3	TGTGCCAGCAGTCCCGGGACAGGGGCATGGGATACGCAGTATTTT	CASSPGTGAWDTQYF
few	TRBV2	.	TRBJ2-3	TGTGCCAGCATCCTAAGTGGGTTAGATACGCAGTATTTT	CASILSGLDTQYF
many	TRBV7-2	.	TRBJ2-5	TGTGCCAGCAGCTCTTTTGAGGTGGGACGTGGAGAGACCCAGTACTTC	CASSSFEVGRGETQYF
many	TRBV5-8	.	TRBJ2-1	TGTGCCAGCAGCTTGAGCGTAAGCTCCTACAATGAGCAGTTCTTC	CASSLSVSSYNEQFF
many	TRBV20-1	.	TRBJ1-1	TGCAGTGCTAGCGGTGGGCGCGCTGAAGCTTTCTTT	CSASGGRAEAFF
many	TRBV27	TRBD2	TRBJ2-3	TGTGCCAGCAGAGGGACTAGCGGGGGGGATGCAGATACTCAGTATTTT	CASRGTSGGDADTQYF
.	TRBV11-1	TRBD2	TRBJ2-2	TGTGCCAGCAGCAATAGCGGGGGTGCGAACACCGGGGAGCTGTTTTTT	CASSNSGGANTGELFF
many	TRBV15	.	TRBJ2-2	TGTGCCACCAGCACCGAGACAGGAGGGACCGGGGAGCTGTTTTTT	CATSTETGGTGELFF
.	TRBV19	.	TRBJ2-7	TGTGCCAGTAGTATCGGGCAGGGTCCCTCCTACGAGCAGTACTTC	CASSIGQGPSYEQYF
many	TRBV4-1	TRBD2	TRBJ2-7	TGCGCCAGCAGCCAAGTTAGACTAGCGGGTTCCTACGAGCAGTACTTC	CASSQVRLAGSYEQYF
many	TRBV11-2	.	TRBJ2-7	TGTGCCAGCAGCTTAGGGTCCGGCGTTCTGGATGGGGAGCAGTACTTC	CASSLGSGVLDGEQYF
few	TRBV18	.	TRBJ2-5	TGTGCCAGCTCCCCCAGCGATCGAGAGACCCAGTACTTC	CASSPSDRETQYF
many	TRBV7-2	TRBD2	TRBJ2-1	TGTGCCAGCAACCAGTTGGTAGCGGGGGGCTATTTCCTTTTC	CASNQLVAGGYFLF
many	TRBV20-1	TRBD1	TRBJ1-5	TGCAGTGCTAGACCGGGACAGACTTTTTATAGCAATCAGCCCCAGCATTTT	CSARPGQTFYSNQPQHF
many	TRBV7-8	TRBD2	TRBJ2-3	TGTGCCAGCAGCTTAGTGGCTAGCGGGGGAAGCACAGATACGCAGTATTTT	CASSLVASGGSTDTQYF
many	TRBV11-2	.	TRBJ1-1	TGTGCCAGCAGCTTAAGGGCCACTGAAGCTTTCTTT	CASSLRATEAFF
.	TRBV7-2	.	TRBJ2-3	TGTGCCAGCAGCTTAGAAGGACAGACAGATACGCAGTATTTT	CASSLEGQTDTQYF
many	TRBV12-3/TRBV12-4	.	TRBJ2-1	TGTGCCAGCAGTCACACAGACAGCTCCTACAATGAGCAGTTCTTC	CASSHTDSSYNEQFF